This TCR beta chain was sequenced during a study of blood T cell repertoires in COVID-19. Study background: Sites across the United States, Italy and Spain contributed samples from acute and convalescent COVID-19. In each case, the material was cDNA or gDNA derived from T cells, B-cell-depleted T cells, or PBMCs.

Using immunoSEQ multiplex PCR, the repertoire was profiled, and TCRdb retains in-frame clones only, with some absent. Of approximately 240,000 clones detected, around four fifths appear once; the ten largest clones hold around 6.4%. This sequence was found in an older woman with active or convalescent COVID-19. Material: peripheral blood.

The CDR3 nucleotides read TGTGCCAGCAGCCCAAAGTCAGGGTTCTATGGCTACACCTTC. Translated, it gives CASSPKSGFYGYTF. The genes are TRBV11-2 and TRBJ1-2, with a tentative D call TRBD1 (5 bases). V was pared by 5 bases and J by 4 bases, with 14 bases between. CDR1 is SGHAT and CDR2 is FQNNGV in the germline V gene. The CDR3 loop spans 14 amino acids.